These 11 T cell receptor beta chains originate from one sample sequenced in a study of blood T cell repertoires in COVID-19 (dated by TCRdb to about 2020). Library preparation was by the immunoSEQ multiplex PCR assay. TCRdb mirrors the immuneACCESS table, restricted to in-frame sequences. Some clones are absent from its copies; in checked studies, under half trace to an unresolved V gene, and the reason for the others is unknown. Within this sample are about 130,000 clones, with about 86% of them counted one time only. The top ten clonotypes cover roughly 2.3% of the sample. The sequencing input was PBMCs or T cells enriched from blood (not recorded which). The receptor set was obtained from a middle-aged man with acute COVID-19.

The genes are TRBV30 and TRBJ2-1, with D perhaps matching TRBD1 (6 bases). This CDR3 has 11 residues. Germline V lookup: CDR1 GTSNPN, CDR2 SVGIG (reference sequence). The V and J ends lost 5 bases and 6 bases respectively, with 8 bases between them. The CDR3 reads CAWARGNEQFF. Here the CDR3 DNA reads TGTGCCTGGGCCAGGGGCAATGAGCAGTTCTTC.

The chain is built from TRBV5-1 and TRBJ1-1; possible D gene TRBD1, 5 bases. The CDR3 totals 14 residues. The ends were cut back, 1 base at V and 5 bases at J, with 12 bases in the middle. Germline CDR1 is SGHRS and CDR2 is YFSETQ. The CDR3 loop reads CASSLSPGLTEAFF. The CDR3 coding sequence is TGCGCCAGCAGCTTGAGTCCAGGGTTAACTGAAGCTTTCTTT.

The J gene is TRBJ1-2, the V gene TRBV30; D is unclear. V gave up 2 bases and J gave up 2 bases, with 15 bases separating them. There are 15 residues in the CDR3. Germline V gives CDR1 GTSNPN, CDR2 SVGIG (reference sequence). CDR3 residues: CAWSPDYPSNYGYTF. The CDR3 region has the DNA TGTGCCTGGAGTCCCGACTACCCCTCAAACTATGGCTACACCTTC. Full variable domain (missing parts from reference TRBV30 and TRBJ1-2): SQTIHQWPATLVQPVGSPLSLECTVEGTSNPNLYWYRQAAGRGLQLLFYSVGIGQISSEVPQNLSASRPQDRQFILSSKKLLLSDSGFYLCAWSPDYPSNYGYTFGSGTRLTVV.

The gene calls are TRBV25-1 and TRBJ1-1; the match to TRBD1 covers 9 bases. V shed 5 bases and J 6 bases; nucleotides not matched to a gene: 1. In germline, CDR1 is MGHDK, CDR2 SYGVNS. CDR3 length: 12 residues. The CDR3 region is CASSYRGPEAFF. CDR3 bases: TGTGCCAGCAGTTACAGGGGGCCTGAAGCTTTCTTT.

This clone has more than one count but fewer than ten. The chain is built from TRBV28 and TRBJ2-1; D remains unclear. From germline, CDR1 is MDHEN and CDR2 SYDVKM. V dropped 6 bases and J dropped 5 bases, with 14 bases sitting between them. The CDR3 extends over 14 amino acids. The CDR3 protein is CASRNSVKNNEQFF. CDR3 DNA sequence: TGTGCCAGCAGAAACAGTGTGAAGAACAATGAGCAGTTCTTC.

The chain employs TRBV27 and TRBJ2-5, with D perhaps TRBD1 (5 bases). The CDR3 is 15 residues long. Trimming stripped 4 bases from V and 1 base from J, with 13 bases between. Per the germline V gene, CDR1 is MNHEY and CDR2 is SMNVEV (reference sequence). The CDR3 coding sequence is TGTGCCAGCAGTTGGTCCAGGGCCTCCCAAGAGACCCAGTACTTC. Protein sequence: CASSWSRASQETQYF.

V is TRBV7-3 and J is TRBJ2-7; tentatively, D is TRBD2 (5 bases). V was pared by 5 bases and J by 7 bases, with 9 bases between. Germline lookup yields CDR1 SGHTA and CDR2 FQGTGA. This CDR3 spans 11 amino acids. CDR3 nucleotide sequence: TGTGCCAGCAGCCCGGGGAAAGAGCAGTACTTC. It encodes CASSPGKEQYF.

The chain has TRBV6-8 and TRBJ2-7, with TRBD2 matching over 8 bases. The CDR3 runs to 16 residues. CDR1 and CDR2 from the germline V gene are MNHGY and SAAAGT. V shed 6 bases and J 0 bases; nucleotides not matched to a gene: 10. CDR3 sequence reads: CASREWGAGVSYEQYF. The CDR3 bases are TGTGCCAGCAGGGAGTGGGGAGCGGGGGTCTCCTACGAGCAGTACTTC.

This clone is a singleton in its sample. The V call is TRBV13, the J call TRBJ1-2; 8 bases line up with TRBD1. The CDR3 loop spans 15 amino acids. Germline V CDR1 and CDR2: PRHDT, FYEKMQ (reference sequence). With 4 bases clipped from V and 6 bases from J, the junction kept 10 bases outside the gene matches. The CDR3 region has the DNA TGTGCCAGCAGCTCTTTTAAGGACAGGGAGGATGGCTACACCTTC. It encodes CASSSFKDREDGYTF.

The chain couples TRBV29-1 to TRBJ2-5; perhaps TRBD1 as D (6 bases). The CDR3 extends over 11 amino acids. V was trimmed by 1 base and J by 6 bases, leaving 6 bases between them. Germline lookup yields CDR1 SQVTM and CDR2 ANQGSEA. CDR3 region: CSVEGGQTQYF. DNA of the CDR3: TGCAGCGTTGAAGGGGGGCAGACCCAGTACTTC.

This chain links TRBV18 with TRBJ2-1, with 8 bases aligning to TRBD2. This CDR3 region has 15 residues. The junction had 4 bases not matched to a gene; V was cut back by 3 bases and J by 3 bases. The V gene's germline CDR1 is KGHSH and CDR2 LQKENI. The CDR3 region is CASSPTSGYYNEQFF. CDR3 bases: TGTGCCAGCTCACCCACTAGCGGTTACTACAATGAGCAGTTCTTC.